These 9 T cell receptor beta chains share one sample of origin, sequenced in a study of graft-versus-host responses after intestinal transplantation. TCRdb's table, derived via immunoSEQ multiplex PCR, lists solely in-frame clones and lacks some. Of some 87,000 clones listed, over 80% are singletons. Their target antigens are unknown. The sample in question was unstimulated CD8+ T cells sorted from spleen or lymph node cells, obtained before transplant. Receptor source: a human donor who was the organ donor for an intestinal transplant.

This clone came up once. The chain is built from TRBV6-5 and TRBJ1-2; no clear D. Between the trimmed V and J ends, which lost 5 bases and 3 bases, there was a span of 16 bases. The CDR3 contains 15 residues. CDR1 MNHEY and CDR2 SVGAGI come from the germline V gene. In DNA form, the CDR3 reads TGTGCCAGCAGTCCCGGCGGGTCTCCGGACTATGGCTACACCTTC. Translation: CASSPGGSPDYGYTF.

The table lists this clone with a count of one. This chain joins TRBV19 and TRBJ2-1, with 14 bases fitting TRBD2. The CDR3 length is 17 residues. CDR1 is LNHDA, CDR2 SQIVND, per germline (reference sequence). The V segment lost 7 bases and the J segment 6 bases; nucleotides outside the gene matches: 11. The CDR3 loop is CASTSGLAGASFNEQFF. CDR3 sequence (DNA): TGTGCCAGTACCTCGGGACTAGCGGGAGCGTCATTCAATGAGCAGTTCTTC.

The chain carries TRBV11-3 and TRBJ1-2, with unresolved D. The CDR3 has 14 amino acids. The germline V and J ends were trimmed by 6 bases and 8 bases, with 19 bases remaining between them. The germline gives CDR1 SGHNT, CDR2 YENEEA. This CDR3 is CASSSPLWPHGYTF. CDR3 coding DNA: TGTGCCAGCAGTTCCCCCCTTTGGCCCCACGGCTACACCTTC.

The chain recombines TRBV27 with TRBJ2-5; the D gene is possibly TRBD2 (7 bases). V was pared by 7 bases and J by 7 bases, with 19 bases between. The CDR3 consists of 14 residues. In germline, CDR1 is MNHEY, CDR2 SMNVEV (reference sequence). The CDR3 nucleotides read TGTGCCAGCATAGGGGAGGGGGGCTCGGGGACCCAGTACTTC. This gives the protein CASIGEGGSGTQYF.

This chain connects TRBV19 to TRBJ2-5, with TRBD1 matching 7 bases. Losses at the gene ends were 6 bases for V and 1 base for J; bases not matched to a gene: 8. This CDR3 has 15 residues. Germline-derived CDR1 and CDR2 are LNHDA and SQIVND (reference sequence). CDR3 protein: CASSLLGTVQETQYF. The CDR3, as DNA: TGTGCCAGTAGCCTACTCGGGACAGTCCAAGAGACCCAGTACTTC.

This clone was detected only once. The V gene is TRBV27, the J gene TRBJ1-5; 8 nucleotides match TRBD1. The CDR3 is 14 amino acids. Germline V CDR1 and CDR2: MNHEY, SMNVEV (reference sequence). V was clipped by 6 bases and J by 6 bases; unmatched bases: 7. In DNA, the CDR3 is TGTGCCAGCAGCACCACAGGGGGAGGTCAGCCCCAGCATTTT. This gives the protein CASSTTGGGQPQHF.

This clone was observed a handful of times. The chain recombines TRBV25-1 with TRBJ2-7; perhaps TRBD1 as D (5 bases). Trimming cost V 3 bases and J 3 bases, with 6 bases left between them. This CDR3 region has 12 residues. Germline values: CDR1 MGHDK, CDR2 SYGVNS. In nucleotides, the CDR3 is TGTGCCAGCAGTGAGCAGGGCTACGAGCAGTACTTC. Amino acid sequence: CASSEQGYEQYF.

The V gene is TRBV28, the J gene TRBJ1-5; D gene unclear. This CDR3 is built from 14 residues. The V end was cut by 2 bases, the J end by 6 bases, with 11 bases between. Per germline, CDR1 MDHEN and CDR2 SYDVKM. The CDR3, as DNA: TGTGCCAGCAGTTTAGGGAGGGTCGGTCAGCCCCAGCATTTT. It yields the protein CASSLGRVGQPQHF.

The chain combines TRBV6-1 with TRBJ1-5, with TRBD1 as a possible D gene (5 bases). Between the trimmed V and J ends, which lost 2 bases and 6 bases, there was a span of 14 bases. The CDR3 consists of 15 residues. Per the germline V gene, CDR1 is MNHNS and CDR2 is SASEGT. This CDR3 reads CASSEWGRWFQPQHF. The DNA for the CDR3 is TGTGCCAGCAGTGAATGGGGGAGGTGGTTTCAGCCCCAGCATTTT.